Each of the 32 T cell receptor beta chains below was sequenced from the same sample in a study of OX40 agonist ivuxolimab in advanced cancers. The assay was immunoSEQ multiplex PCR, and TCRdb's table has in-frame clones only and misses some. The table lists 70,000 to 95,000 clones, roughly 80% of them singletons. Sequencing used CD4+ or CD8+ T cells sorted from blood, obtained in a trial of the OX40 agonist ivuxolimab. These receptors were obtained from an adult with an advanced solid tumor such as melanoma, head and neck, liver or kidney cancer.

This clone was observed a few times. This chain uses TRBV27 with TRBJ2-2; tentatively, D is TRBD1 (6 bases). Trimming shortened V by 0 bases and J by 1 base, and 9 bases separated the two germline ends. The V gene's germline CDR1 is MNHEY and CDR2 SMNVEV (reference sequence). There are 16 residues in the CDR3. For the CDR3, the DNA is TGTGCCAGCAGTTTATCCATGACAGGGAACACCGGGGAGCTGTTTTTT. Translating it yields CASSLSMTGNTGELFF.

This rearrangement joins TRBV7-2 to TRBJ1-2; D uncertain. V lost 5 bases, J lost 6 bases, and 10 bases lay in between. Germline V gives CDR1 SGHTA, CDR2 FQGNSA. This CDR3 has 12 amino acids. The CDR3 sequence: CASSRSRHGYTF. The DNA of the CDR3 is TGTGCCAGCAGCCGCTCCAGACATGGCTACACCTTC. Based on the CDR3 plus reference TRBV7-2 and TRBJ1-2, the full variable domain is GAGVSQSPSNKVTEKGKDVELRCDPISGHTALYWYRQSLGQGLEFLIYFQGNSAPDKSGLPSDRFSAERTGGSVSTLTIQRTQQEDSAVYLCASSRSRHGYTFGSGTRLTVV.

This clone is a singleton in its sample. The V call is TRBV4-1, the J call TRBJ2-7, with 7 bases aligning to TRBD1. The ends lost 1 base at V and 9 bases at J; junction bases unmatched: 18. In germline, CDR1 is MGHRA, CDR2 YSYEKL. The CDR3 covers 17 residues. CDR3 protein: CASSQGQGVSSWAGQYV. In nucleotides, the CDR3 is TGCGCCAGCAGCCAAGGCCAGGGGGTCAGTTCGTGGGCAGGGCAGTACGTC.

The rearrangement links TRBV5-6 to TRBJ1-2; D is uncertain. The CDR3 is 13 amino acids. V lost 5 bases to trimming and J lost 4 bases, with 12 bases between them. Germline V gene sequence: CDR1 SGHDT, CDR2 YYEEEE. CDR3 residues: CASRYDTTYGYTF. The CDR3 nucleotides read TGTGCCAGCAGATACGACACAACCTATGGCTACACCTTC. Full variable domain (remainder filled in from reference TRBV5-6 and TRBJ1-2): DAGVTQSPTHLIKTRGQQVTLRCSPKSGHDTVSWYQQALGQGPQFIFQYYEEEERQRGNFPDRFSGHQFPNYSSELNVNALLLGDSALYLCASRYDTTYGYTFGSGTRLTVV.

The chain joins TRBV28 to TRBJ2-6, with D unclear. CDR1 is MDHEN, CDR2 SYDVKM, per germline. The CDR3 consists of 16 residues. The CDR3 region has the DNA TGTGCAATATCAAGGGCTGTGGGATCTGGGGCCAACGTCCTGACTTTC. Residues: CAISRAVGSGANVLTF.

V is TRBV28 and J is TRBJ1-5; tentatively, D is TRBD1 (5 bases). Per the germline V gene, CDR1 is MDHEN and CDR2 is SYDVKM. The germline V and J ends were trimmed by 8 bases and 3 bases, with 11 bases remaining between them. The CDR3 covers 13 residues. For the CDR3, the DNA is TGTGCCAGCGTAAGGGGACTCAATCAGCCCCAGCATTTT. Residues: CASVRGLNQPQHF.

The chain links TRBV19 to TRBJ2-7; a possible D gene is TRBD1 (5 bases). Trimming removed 3 bases at V and 3 bases at J, with 15 bases between. The CDR3 runs 15 residues. Germline V gene sequence: CDR1 LNHDA, CDR2 SQIVND (reference sequence). The CDR3 coding sequence is TGTGCCAGTAGTATTGTAGGGGCGACGAACTACGAGCAGTACTTC. This codes for CASSIVGATNYEQYF.

V is TRBV11-3 and J is TRBJ2-4, with D perhaps matching TRBD1 (6 bases). The CDR3 consists of 13 residues. The ends were cut back, 5 bases at V and 8 bases at J, with 13 bases in the middle. Germline V gives CDR1 SGHNT, CDR2 YENEEA. CDR3 amino acids: CASSLIGGDIQYF. CDR3 DNA sequence: TGTGCCAGCAGCCTAATAGGGGGAGACATTCAGTACTTC. The variable domain in full, completed from reference TRBV11-3 and TRBJ2-4, reads EAGVVQSPRYKIIEKKQPVAFWCNPISGHNTLYWYLQNLGQGPELLIRYENEEAVDDSQLPKDRFSAERLKGVDSTLKIQPAELGDSAVYLCASSLIGGDIQYFGAGTRLSVL.

The chain is built from TRBV18 and TRBJ1-1; TRBD1 might be the D (5 bases). Germline assignment: CDR1 KGHSH and CDR2 LQKENI. The CDR3 length is 13 residues. The germline V and J ends were trimmed by 6 bases and 1 base, with 9 bases remaining between them. CDR3 in DNA: TGTGCCAGCTCCGGGGGGGGGAACACTGAAGCTTTCTTT. Protein sequence: CASSGGGNTEAFF.

This chain links TRBV11-2 with TRBJ2-3; D is undetermined. Germline loops: CDR1 SGHAT, CDR2 FQNNGV. The CDR3 is 12 residues long. The ends were cut back, 3 bases at V and 9 bases at J, with 10 bases in the middle. The DNA for the CDR3 is TGTGCCAGCAGCTTGATAGAGAGCACGCAGTATTTT. This encodes CASSLIESTQYF.

The V and J genes are TRBV7-9 and TRBJ2-1; D may match TRBD1 or TRBD2 (5 bases each). V dropped 7 bases and J dropped 6 bases, with 10 bases sitting between them. Looked up from germline, CDR1 is SEHNR and CDR2 is FQNEAQ (reference sequence). The CDR3 runs 12 residues. CDR3 protein: CASIWGTNEQFF. The CDR3 DNA reads as TGTGCCAGCATATGGGGGACCAATGAGCAGTTCTTC.

The chain joins TRBV4-3 to TRBJ1-2, with a tentative D call TRBD1 (5 bases). CDR3 length equals 14 residues. In germline, CDR1 is LGHNA, CDR2 YSLEER. The ends were cut back, 1 base at V and 6 bases at J, with 12 bases in the middle. CDR3 loop: CASSQGRGRDGYTF. As DNA, the CDR3 is TGCGCCAGCAGCCAAGGGAGGGGCCGCGATGGCTACACCTTC.

This CDR3 is CASSPSGDSSYEQYF. CDR3 DNA sequence: TGTGCCAGCAGCCCCTCGGGGGATAGCTCCTACGAGCAGTACTTC. The chain combines TRBV9 with TRBJ2-7; D possibly corresponds to TRBD2 (6 bases). The germline V gene encodes CDR1 SGDLS and CDR2 YYNGEE. The CDR3 extends over 15 amino acids. Between the trimmed V and J ends, which lost 4 bases and 0 bases, there was a span of 14 bases. Based on the CDR3 plus reference TRBV9 and TRBJ2-7, the full variable domain is DSGVTQTPKHLITATGQRVTLRCSPRSGDLSVYWYQQSLDQGLQFLIQYYNGEERAKGNILERFSAQQFPDLHSELNLSSLELGDSALYFCASSPSGDSSYEQYFGPGTRLTVT.

The chain recombines TRBV2 with TRBJ2-3, with TRBD2 as a possible D gene (6 bases). This CDR3 comprises 14 residues. V lost 1 base and J lost 1, with 6 bases in between. The germline V gene has CDR1 SNHLY and CDR2 FYNNEI. Written as DNA, the CDR3 is TGTGCCAGCAGTGAAGGGGAGGGCACAGATACGCAGTATTTT. It specifies CASSEGEGTDTQYF.

The rearrangement links TRBV7-9 to TRBJ2-3; D might be TRBD1 (7 bases). This CDR3 comprises 15 residues. The germline V and J ends were trimmed by 3 bases and 2 bases, with 12 bases remaining between them. The germline CDR1 and CDR2 sequences are SEHNR and FQNEAQ (reference sequence). This chain's CDR3 is CASSLPRGDTDTQYF. The CDR3 bases are TGTGCCAGCAGCTTGCCCAGGGGGGACACAGATACGCAGTATTTT. Full variable domain (outside the CDR3, taken from reference TRBV7-9 and TRBJ2-3): DTGVSQNPRHKITKRGQNVTFRCDPISEHNRLYWYRQTLGQGPEFLTYFQNEAQLEKSRLLSDRFSAERPKGSFSTLEIQRTEQGDSAMYLCASSLPRGDTDTQYFGPGTRLTVL.

V is TRBV7-3 and J is TRBJ2-3; 8 bases are shared with TRBD2. V was clipped by 5 bases and J by 3 bases; unmatched bases: 7. Germline V gene sequence: CDR1 SGHTA, CDR2 FQGTGA. The CDR3 has 15 residues. CDR3 in amino acids: CASSPRTSPTDTQYF. The CDR3 nucleotides are TGTGCCAGCAGCCCCCGGACTAGCCCTACAGATACGCAGTATTTT. The full variable domain, with the rest looked up from reference TRBV7-3 and TRBJ2-3, is GAGVSQTPSNKVTEKGKYVELRCDPISGHTALYWYRQSLGQGPEFLIYFQGTGAADDSGLPNDRFFAVRPEGSVSTLKIQRTERGDSAVYLCASSPRTSPTDTQYFGPGTRLTVL.

Details on this clone: The junction and the germline gene differ at one end; a read error may be behind it. The chain links TRBV11-2 to TRBJ1-6; the D is unclear. The CDR3 has 15 amino acids. CDR1 is SGHAT, CDR2 FQNNGV, per germline. The CDR3: CASSAQVSNNSPLHF. CDR3 coding DNA: TGTGCCAGCAGCGCGCAGGTCTCCAATAATTCACCCCTCCACTTT.

V gene TRBV9 combines with J gene TRBJ2-3; D call uncertain. The germline V and J ends were trimmed by 3 bases and 0 bases, with 11 bases remaining between them. The V gene's germline CDR1 is SGDLS and CDR2 YYNGEE. The CDR3 has 15 amino acids. CDR3 DNA: TGTGCCAGCAGCGATATAAAGACTAGCACAGATACGCAGTATTTT. It codes for CASSDIKTSTDTQYF.

The chain is built from TRBV27 and TRBJ1-4; maybe TRBD1 (5 bases). CDR1 is MNHEY and CDR2 is SMNVEV in the germline V gene (reference sequence). With 3 bases removed from V and 7 bases from J, the gap between germline ends came to 15 bases. This CDR3 has 15 residues. CDR3: CASSLGGTTGEKLFF. The DNA for the CDR3 is TGTGCCAGCAGTTTGGGGGGGACGACGGGTGAAAAACTGTTTTTT.

Only one count was recorded for this clone. The chain carries TRBV19 and TRBJ1-1; D uncertain. The CDR3 spans 14 residues. Trimming took 1 base from V and 4 from J, leaving 10 bases between them. Germline CDR1 LNHDA, CDR2 SQIVND (reference sequence). DNA for the CDR3: TGTGCCAGTAGTATAGGGGCAGCCTTCACTGAAGCTTTCTTT. Its protein is CASSIGAAFTEAFF.

The chain couples TRBV10-3 to TRBJ2-6; tentatively, D is TRBD1 (5 bases). The CDR3 has 16 residues. From germline, CDR1 is ENHRY and CDR2 SYGVKD. With 4 bases removed from V and 2 bases from J, the gap between germline ends came to 12 bases. The CDR3 DNA reads TGTGCCATCAGTGGATCCCCAGGGACTGGGGCCAACGTCCTGACTTTC. This translates into CAISGSPGTGANVLTF.

The chain carries TRBV28 and TRBJ1-2; weak D call: TRBD1 (6 bases). The CDR3 sequence is 15 residues long. Germline V gene data show CDR1 as MDHEN and CDR2 as SYDVKM. V lost 7 bases and J lost 8, with 23 bases in between. The CDR3, as DNA: TGTGCCAGCACCATCCGAGGTGCAGGGGTAAACGGCTACACCTTC. Translating gives CASTIRGAGVNGYTF.

The J gene is TRBJ2-2, the V gene TRBV9, with D possibly called TRBD1 or TRBD2 (6 bases each). V shed 4 bases and J shed 5 bases, with 12 bases lying between them. CDR1 and CDR2 from the germline V gene are SGDLS and YYNGEE. This CDR3 comprises 14 residues. CDR3 coding DNA: TGTGCCAGCAGCTACGGGGGCCAGACCGGGGAGCTGTTTTTT. It specifies CASSYGGQTGELFF. Full variable domain (outside the CDR3, taken from reference TRBV9 and TRBJ2-2): DSGVTQTPKHLITATGQRVTLRCSPRSGDLSVYWYQQSLDQGLQFLIQYYNGEERAKGNILERFSAQQFPDLHSELNLSSLELGDSALYFCASSYGGQTGELFFGEGSRLTVL.

The chain joins TRBV27 to TRBJ2-2; the D gene is possibly TRBD1 (5 bases). Germline V gene sequence: CDR1 MNHEY, CDR2 SMNVEV (reference sequence). Trimming left V 11 bases short and J 5 bases short, with 12 bases between. The CDR3 contains 12 residues. Here the CDR3 reads CAARDRTGELFF. In DNA form, the CDR3 reads TGTGCCGCCAGAGACAGAACCGGGGAGCTGTTTTTT.

V is TRBV6-1 and J is TRBJ1-1, with TRBD1 matching 9 bases. The CDR3 has 15 amino acids. CDR1 is MNHNS and CDR2 is SASEGT in the germline V gene. Trimming cost V 4 bases and J 1 base; bases outside gene matches: 4. CDR3 in amino acids: CASSVNRGQNTEAFF. The CDR3 coding sequence is TGTGCCAGCAGTGTCAACAGGGGGCAGAACACTGAAGCTTTCTTT.

The rearrangement uses TRBV6-6 and TRBJ2-2, with 7 bases matching TRBD2. This CDR3 has 12 amino acids. V lost 5 bases, J lost 13 bases, and 7 bases stayed unmatched. Germline CDR1 and CDR2: MNHNY and SVGAGI (reference sequence). The CDR3 DNA reads as TGTGCCAGCAGTGTCGACGGGGGGAGGCTGTTTTTT. Translating it yields CASSVDGGRLFF.

This clone has just one count. The rearrangement links TRBV2 to TRBJ2-2; TRBD2 is a possible D gene (6 bases). V lost 3 bases to trimming and J lost 7 bases, with 12 bases between them. The germline V gene encodes CDR1 SNHLY and CDR2 FYNNEI. The CDR3 sequence is 14 residues long. The chain's CDR3 is CASSEEGISGELFF. CDR3 bases: TGTGCCAGCAGTGAGGAGGGGATAAGCGGGGAGCTGTTTTTT.

The chain employs TRBV4-1 and TRBJ2-7; D unclear. Trimming pared 0 bases from V and 2 bases from J, leaving 8 bases between. Germline V gives CDR1 MGHRA, CDR2 YSYEKL. The CDR3 length is 14 residues. CDR3 residues: CASSQDAGTYEQYF. CDR3 in DNA: TGCGCCAGCAGCCAAGACGCTGGAACCTACGAGCAGTACTTC.

J is TRBJ2-2 and V is TRBV2, with D maybe TRBD2 (6 bases). Between the trimmed V and J ends, which lost 1 base and 3 bases, there was a span of 12 bases. This CDR3 spans 16 amino acids. Germline V gives CDR1 SNHLY, CDR2 FYNNEI. The CDR3 nucleotides are TGTGCCAGCAGTGAAGTCGGAGGGGCGGACACCGGGGAGCTGTTTTTT. This sequence encodes CASSEVGGADTGELFF. Filled out from reference TRBV2 and TRBJ2-2, the complete variable domain reads EPEVTQTPSHQVTQMGQEVILRCVPISNHLYFYWYRQILGQKVEFLVSFYNNEISEKSEIFDDQFSVERPDGSNFTLKIRSTKLEDSAMYFCASSEVGGADTGELFFGEGSRLTVL.

This chain uses TRBV7-2 with TRBJ2-1; D is possibly TRBD1 (6 bases). This CDR3 is built from 14 residues. Germline V CDR1 and CDR2: SGHTA, FQGNSA. V shed 5 bases and J shed 6 bases, with 14 bases lying between them. CDR3 in amino acids: CASSTGHSSNEQFF. CDR3 nucleotides: TGTGCCAGCAGCACAGGGCATTCCAGCAATGAGCAGTTCTTC.

Concerning this clone: Other DNA variants within this sample encode the same CDR3. The chain recombines TRBV5-1 with TRBJ2-7; D gene unclear. There are 15 residues in the CDR3. V dropped 0 bases and J dropped 0 bases, with 10 bases sitting between them. The V gene's germline CDR1 is SGHRS and CDR2 YFSETQ. The CDR3, as DNA: TGCGCCAGCAGCTTGGCGTCTGGTTCCTCCTACGAGCAGTACTTC. Translation: CASSLASGSSYEQYF. The entire variable domain, with the rest obtained from reference TRBV5-1 and TRBJ2-7, is as follows: KAGVTQTPRYLIKTRGQQVTLSCSPISGHRSVSWYQQTPGQGLQFLFEYFSETQRNKGNFPGRFSGRQFSNSRSEMNVSTLELGDSALYLCASSLASGSSYEQYFGPGTRLTVT.

V usage is TRBV28 and J usage is TRBJ1-2; 7 nucleotides match TRBD1. Germline loops: CDR1 MDHEN, CDR2 SYDVKM. V trimming: 2 bases; J trimming: 8 bases; junction bases outside the gene matches: 5. This CDR3 is built from 13 residues. The DNA of the CDR3 is TGTGCCAGCAGTTTAGGGACAGAAGACGGCTACACCTTC. Translating it yields CASSLGTEDGYTF.